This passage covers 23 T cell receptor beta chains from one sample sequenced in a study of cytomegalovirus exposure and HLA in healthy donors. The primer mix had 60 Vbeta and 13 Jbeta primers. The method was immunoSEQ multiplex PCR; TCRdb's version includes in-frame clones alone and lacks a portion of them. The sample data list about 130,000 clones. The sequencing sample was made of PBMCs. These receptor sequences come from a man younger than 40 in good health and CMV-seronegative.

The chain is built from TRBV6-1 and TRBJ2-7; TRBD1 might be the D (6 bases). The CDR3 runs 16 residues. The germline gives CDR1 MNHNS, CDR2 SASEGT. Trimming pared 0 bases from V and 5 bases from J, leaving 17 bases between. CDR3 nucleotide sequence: TGTGCCAGCAGTGAAGCGCTCCGGGGACAACCAGACGAGCAGTACTTC. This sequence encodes CASSEALRGQPDEQYF.

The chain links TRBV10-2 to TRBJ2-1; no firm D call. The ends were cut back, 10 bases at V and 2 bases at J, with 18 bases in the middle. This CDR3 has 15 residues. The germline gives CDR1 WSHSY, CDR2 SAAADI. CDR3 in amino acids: CATATAYAAYNEQFF. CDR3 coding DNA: TGCGCCACCGCGACGGCCTACGCGGCCTACAATGAGCAGTTCTTC.

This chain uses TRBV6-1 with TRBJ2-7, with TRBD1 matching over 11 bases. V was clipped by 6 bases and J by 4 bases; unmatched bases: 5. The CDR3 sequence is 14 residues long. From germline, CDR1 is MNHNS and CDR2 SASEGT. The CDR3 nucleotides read TGTGCCAGCAGCTGGGACAGGGGGTCTTACGAGCAGTACTTC. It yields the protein CASSWDRGSYEQYF.

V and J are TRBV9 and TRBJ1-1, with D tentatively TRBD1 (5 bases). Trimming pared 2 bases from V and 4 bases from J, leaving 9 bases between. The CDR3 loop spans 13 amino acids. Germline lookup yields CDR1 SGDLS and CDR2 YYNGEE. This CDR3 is CASSVGGSTEAFF. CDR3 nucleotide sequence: TGTGCCAGCAGCGTGGGGGGAAGCACTGAAGCTTTCTTT. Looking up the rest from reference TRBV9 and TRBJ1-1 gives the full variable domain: DSGVTQTPKHLITATGQRVTLRCSPRSGDLSVYWYQQSLDQGLQFLIQYYNGEERAKGNILERFSAQQFPDLHSELNLSSLELGDSALYFCASSVGGSTEAFFGQGTRLTVV.

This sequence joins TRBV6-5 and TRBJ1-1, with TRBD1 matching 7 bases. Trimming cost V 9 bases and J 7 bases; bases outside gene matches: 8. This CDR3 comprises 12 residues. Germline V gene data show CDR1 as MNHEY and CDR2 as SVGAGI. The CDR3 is CASSKYRGEAFF. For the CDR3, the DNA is TGTGCCAGTTCTAAATACAGGGGTGAAGCTTTCTTT.

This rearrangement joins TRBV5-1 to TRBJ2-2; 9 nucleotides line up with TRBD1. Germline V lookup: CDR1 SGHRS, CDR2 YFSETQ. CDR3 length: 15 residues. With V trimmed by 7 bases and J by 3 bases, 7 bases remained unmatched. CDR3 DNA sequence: TGCGCCAGCGGACAGGGGCAAGTCTACACCGGGGAGCTGTTTTTT. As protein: CASGQGQVYTGELFF. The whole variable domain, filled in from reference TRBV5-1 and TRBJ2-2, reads KAGVTQTPRYLIKTRGQQVTLSCSPISGHRSVSWYQQTPGQGLQFLFEYFSETQRNKGNFPGRFSGRQFSNSRSEMNVSTLELGDSALYLCASGQGQVYTGELFFGEGSRLTVL.

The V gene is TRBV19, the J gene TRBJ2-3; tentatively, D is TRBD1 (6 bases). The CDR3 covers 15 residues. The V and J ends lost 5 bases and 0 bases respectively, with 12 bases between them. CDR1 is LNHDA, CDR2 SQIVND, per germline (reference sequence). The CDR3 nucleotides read TGTGCCAGTAGTCCCCGACAGGCGAGCACAGATACGCAGTATTTT. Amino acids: CASSPRQASTDTQYF.

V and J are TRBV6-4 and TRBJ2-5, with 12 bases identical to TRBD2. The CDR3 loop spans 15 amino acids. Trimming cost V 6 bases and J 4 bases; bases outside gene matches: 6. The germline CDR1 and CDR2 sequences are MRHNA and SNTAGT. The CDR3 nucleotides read TGTGCCAGCAGCCGACTAGCGGGAGCACTAGAGACCCAGTACTTC. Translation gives CASSRLAGALETQYF.

DNA for the CDR3: TGCGCCAGCAGCTTGGGACTAGCGGAGACTTTCTCGGGTATCAATGAGCAGTTCTTC. Translation: CASSLGLAETFSGINEQFF. The chain has TRBV5-1 and TRBJ2-1, with 9 bases identical to TRBD2. V was clipped by 0 bases and J by 6 bases; unmatched bases: 16. Germline CDR1 is SGHRS and CDR2 is YFSETQ. CDR3 size: 19 residues.

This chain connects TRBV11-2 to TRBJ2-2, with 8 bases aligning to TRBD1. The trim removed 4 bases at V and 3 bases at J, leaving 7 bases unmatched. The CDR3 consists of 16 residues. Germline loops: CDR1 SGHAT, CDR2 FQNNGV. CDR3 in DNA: TGTGCCAGCAGCTCCACGACAGGGGTTGACACCGGGGAGCTGTTTTTT. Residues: CASSSTTGVDTGELFF.

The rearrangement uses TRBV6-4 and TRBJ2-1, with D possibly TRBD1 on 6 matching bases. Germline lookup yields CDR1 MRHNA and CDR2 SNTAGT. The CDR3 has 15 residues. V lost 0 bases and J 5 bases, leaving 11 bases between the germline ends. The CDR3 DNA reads TGTGCCAGCAGTGACTCCGAACAGGGCCACAATGAGCAGTTCTTC. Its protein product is CASSDSEQGHNEQFF.

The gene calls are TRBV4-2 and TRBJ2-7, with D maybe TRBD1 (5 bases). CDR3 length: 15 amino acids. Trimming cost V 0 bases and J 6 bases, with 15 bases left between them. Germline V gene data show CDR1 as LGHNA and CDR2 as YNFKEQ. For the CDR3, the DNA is TGTGCCAGCAGCCAAGATCATTACAGGAATTTCGAGCAGTACTTC. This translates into CASSQDHYRNFEQYF.

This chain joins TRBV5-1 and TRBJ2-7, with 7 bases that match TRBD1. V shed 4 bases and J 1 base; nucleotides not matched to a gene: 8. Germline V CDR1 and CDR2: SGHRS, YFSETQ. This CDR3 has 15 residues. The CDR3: CASSTSGTASYEQYF. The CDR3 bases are TGCGCCAGCAGCACGTCCGGGACAGCTTCCTACGAGCAGTACTTC.

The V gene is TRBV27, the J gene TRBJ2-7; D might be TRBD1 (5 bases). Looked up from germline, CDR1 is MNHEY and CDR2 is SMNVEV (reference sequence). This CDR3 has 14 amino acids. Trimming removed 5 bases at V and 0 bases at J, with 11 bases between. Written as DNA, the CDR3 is TGTGCCAGCAGTCTAAAGGGGCACTCCTACGAGCAGTACTTC. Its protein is CASSLKGHSYEQYF.

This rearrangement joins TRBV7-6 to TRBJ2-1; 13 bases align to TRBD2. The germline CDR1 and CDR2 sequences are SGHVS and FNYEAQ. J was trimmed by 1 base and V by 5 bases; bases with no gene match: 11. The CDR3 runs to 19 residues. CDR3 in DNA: TGTGCCAGCAGCCTTTTCCCCGGGACTAGCGGGACTTCCTACAATGAGCAGTTCTTC. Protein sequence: CASSLFPGTSGTSYNEQFF.

DNA of the CDR3: TGTGCCAGCAGCTTATCGGTGGGGAGTTTGACGCAGTATTTT. Protein product: CASSLSVGSLTQYF. The chain carries TRBV11-2 and TRBJ2-3, with a possible D match to TRBD2 (5 bases). V lost 2 bases to trimming and J lost 9 bases, with 15 bases between them. Per the germline V gene, CDR1 is SGHAT and CDR2 is FQNNGV. The CDR3 has 14 residues.

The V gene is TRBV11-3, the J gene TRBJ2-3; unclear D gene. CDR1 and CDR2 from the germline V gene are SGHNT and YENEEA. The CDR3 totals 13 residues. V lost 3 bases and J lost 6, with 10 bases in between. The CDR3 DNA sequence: TGTGCCAGCAGCTTGGAGATCGGGGATACGCAGTATTTT. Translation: CASSLEIGDTQYF.

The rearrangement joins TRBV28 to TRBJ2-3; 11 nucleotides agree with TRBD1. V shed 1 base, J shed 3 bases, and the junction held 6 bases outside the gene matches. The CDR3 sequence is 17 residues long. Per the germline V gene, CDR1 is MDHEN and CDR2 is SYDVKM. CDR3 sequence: CASSLSWTGGVTDTQYF. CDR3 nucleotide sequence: TGTGCCAGCAGTTTATCCTGGACAGGGGGCGTAACAGATACGCAGTATTTT.

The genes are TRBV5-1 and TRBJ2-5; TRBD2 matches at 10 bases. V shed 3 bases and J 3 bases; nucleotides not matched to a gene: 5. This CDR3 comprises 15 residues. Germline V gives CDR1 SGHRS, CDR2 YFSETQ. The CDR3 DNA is TGCGCCAGCAGCTCCGGGACTAGCGTAAAAGAGACCCAGTACTTC. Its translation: CASSSGTSVKETQYF. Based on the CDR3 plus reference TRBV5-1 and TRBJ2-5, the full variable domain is KAGVTQTPRYLIKTRGQQVTLSCSPISGHRSVSWYQQTPGQGLQFLFEYFSETQRNKGNFPGRFSGRQFSNSRSEMNVSTLELGDSALYLCASSSGTSVKETQYFGPGTRLLVL.

The DNA of the CDR3 is TGTGCCAGCAGTCTCTTCAATTCACCCCTCCACTTT. Protein sequence: CASSLFNSPLHF. The rearrangement links TRBV6-6 to TRBJ1-6; D remains ambiguous. CDR3 length equals 12 residues. The V and J ends lost 5 bases and 7 bases respectively, with 6 bases between them. In germline, CDR1 is MNHNY, CDR2 SVGAGI (reference sequence).

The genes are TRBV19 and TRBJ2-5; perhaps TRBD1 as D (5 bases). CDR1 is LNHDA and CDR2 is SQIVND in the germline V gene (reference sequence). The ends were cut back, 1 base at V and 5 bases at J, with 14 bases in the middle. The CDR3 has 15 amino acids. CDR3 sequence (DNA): TGTGCCAGTAGTATAGTAGTAAGGGGTTCGGAGACCCAGTACTTC. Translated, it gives CASSIVVRGSETQYF.

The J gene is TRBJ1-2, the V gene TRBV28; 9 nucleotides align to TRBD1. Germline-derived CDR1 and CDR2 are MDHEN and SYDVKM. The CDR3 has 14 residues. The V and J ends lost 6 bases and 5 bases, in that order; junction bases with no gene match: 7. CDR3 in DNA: TGTGCCAGCAGACCCACAGGGGGCGGTTATGGCTACACCTTC. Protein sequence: CASRPTGGGYGYTF.

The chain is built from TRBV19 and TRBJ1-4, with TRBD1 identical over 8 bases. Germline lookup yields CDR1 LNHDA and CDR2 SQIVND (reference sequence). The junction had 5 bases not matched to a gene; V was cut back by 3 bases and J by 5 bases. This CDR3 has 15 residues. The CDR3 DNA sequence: TGTGCCAGTAGTATCCAAGGGACAGGAAATGAAAAACTGTTTTTT. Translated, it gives CASSIQGTGNEKLFF. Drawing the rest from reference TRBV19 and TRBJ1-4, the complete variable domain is DGGITQSPKYLFRKEGQNVTLSCEQNLNHDAMYWYRQDPGQGLRLIYYSQIVNDFQKGDIAEGYSVSREKKESFPLTVTSAQKNPTAFYLCASSIQGTGNEKLFFGSGTQLSVL.